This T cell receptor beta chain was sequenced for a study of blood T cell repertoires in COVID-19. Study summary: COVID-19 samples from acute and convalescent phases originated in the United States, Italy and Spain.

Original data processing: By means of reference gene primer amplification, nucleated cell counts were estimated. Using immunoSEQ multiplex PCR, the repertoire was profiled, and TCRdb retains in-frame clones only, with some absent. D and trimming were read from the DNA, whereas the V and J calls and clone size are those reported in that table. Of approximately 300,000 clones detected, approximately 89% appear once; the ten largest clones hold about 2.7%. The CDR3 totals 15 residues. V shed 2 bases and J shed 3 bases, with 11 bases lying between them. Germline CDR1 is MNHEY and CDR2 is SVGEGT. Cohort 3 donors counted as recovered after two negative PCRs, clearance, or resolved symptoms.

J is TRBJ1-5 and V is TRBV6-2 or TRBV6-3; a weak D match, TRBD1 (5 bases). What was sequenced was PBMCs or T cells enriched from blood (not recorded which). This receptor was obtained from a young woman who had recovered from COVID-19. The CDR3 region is CASSYGRGINQPQHF. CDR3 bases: TGTGCCAGCAGTTACGGTAGGGGAATCAATCAGCCCCAGCATTTT.